This T cell receptor (beta chain) was found in a study of blood T cell repertoires in COVID-19. In the study's own analysis: Reference gene primer amplification gave estimated nucleated cell counts. Profiling relied on immunoSEQ multiplex PCR, and the TCRdb table lists in-frame clones only, not all of them. The V and J calls and clone size were taken over from that table, and D and trimming were inferred from the DNA. The sample shows around 230,000 clones, about 80% of them seen only once. V was pared by 0 bases and J by 2 bases, with 17 bases between. The germline gives CDR1 LNHNV, CDR2 YYDKDF (reference sequence). The CDR3 has 18 residues.

V gene TRBV15 combines with J gene TRBJ2-1, with D tentatively TRBD2 (5 bases). The clonotype was recovered from a woman in her 40s with active or convalescent COVID-19. Sequencing was performed on peripheral blood. CDR3 protein: CATSREASSFSPYNEQFF. CDR3 nucleotides: TGTGCCACCAGCAGAGAAGCTTCTAGCTTCTCTCCCTACAATGAGCAGTTCTTC.